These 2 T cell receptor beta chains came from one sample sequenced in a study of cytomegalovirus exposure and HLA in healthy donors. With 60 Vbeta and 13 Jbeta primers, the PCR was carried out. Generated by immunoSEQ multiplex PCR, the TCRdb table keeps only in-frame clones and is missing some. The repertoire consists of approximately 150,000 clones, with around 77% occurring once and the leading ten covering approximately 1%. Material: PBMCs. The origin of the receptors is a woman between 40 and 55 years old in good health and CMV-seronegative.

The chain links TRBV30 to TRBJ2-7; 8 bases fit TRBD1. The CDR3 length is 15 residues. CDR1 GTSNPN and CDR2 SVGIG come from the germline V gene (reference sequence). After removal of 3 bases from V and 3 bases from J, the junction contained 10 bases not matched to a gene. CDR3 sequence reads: CAWSTGGPGHYEQYF. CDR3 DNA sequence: TGTGCCTGGAGCACAGGGGGACCCGGGCACTACGAGCAGTACTTC.

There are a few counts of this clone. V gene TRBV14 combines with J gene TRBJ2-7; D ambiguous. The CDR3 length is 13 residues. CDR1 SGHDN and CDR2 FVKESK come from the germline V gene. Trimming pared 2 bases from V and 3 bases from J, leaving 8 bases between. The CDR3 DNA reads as TGTGCCAGCAGCCAATCGACTTTCTACGAGCAGTACTTC. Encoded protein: CASSQSTFYEQYF. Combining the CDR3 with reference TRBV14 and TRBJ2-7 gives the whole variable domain EAGVTQFPSHSVIEKGQTVTLRCDPISGHDNLYWYRRVMGKEIKFLLHFVKESKQDESGMPNNRFLAERTGGTYSTLKVQPAELEDSGVYFCASSQSTFYEQYFGPGTRLTVT.